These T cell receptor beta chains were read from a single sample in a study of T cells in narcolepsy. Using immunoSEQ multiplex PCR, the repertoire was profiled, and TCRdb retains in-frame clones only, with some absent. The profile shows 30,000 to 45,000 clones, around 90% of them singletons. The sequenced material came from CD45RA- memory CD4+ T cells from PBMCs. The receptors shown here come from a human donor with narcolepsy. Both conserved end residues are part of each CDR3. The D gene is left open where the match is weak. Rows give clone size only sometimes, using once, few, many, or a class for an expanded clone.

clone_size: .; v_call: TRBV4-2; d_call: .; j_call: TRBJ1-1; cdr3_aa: CASSQDLGGTEAFF; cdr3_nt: TGTGCCAGCAGCCAAGATCTCGGGGGCACTGAAGCTTTCTTT
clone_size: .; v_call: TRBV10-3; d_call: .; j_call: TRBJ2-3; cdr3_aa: CAISERGMSTDTQYF; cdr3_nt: TGTGCCATCAGTGAGCGGGGGATGAGCACAGATACGCAGTATTTT
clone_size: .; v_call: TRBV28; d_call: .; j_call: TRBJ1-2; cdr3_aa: CASSPTGNLNYGYTF; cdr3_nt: TGTGCCAGCAGTCCTACAGGGAATCTGAACTATGGCTACACCTTC
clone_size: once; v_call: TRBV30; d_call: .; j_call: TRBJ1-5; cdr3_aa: CAWQKQGGQPQHF; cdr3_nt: TGTGCCTGGCAGAAACAGGGAGGACAGCCCCAGCATTTT
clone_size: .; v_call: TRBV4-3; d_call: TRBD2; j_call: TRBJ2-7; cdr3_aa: CASSQDFGLAGIYEQYF; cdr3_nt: TGCGCCAGCAGCCAAGATTTTGGACTAGCGGGAATCTACGAGCAGTACTTC
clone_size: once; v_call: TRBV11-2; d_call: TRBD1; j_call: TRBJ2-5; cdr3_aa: CASSLHLGQQETQYF; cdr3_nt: TGTGCCAGCAGCTTACACTTGGGACAGCAAGAGACCCAGTACTTC
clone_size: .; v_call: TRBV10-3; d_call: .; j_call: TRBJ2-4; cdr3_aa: CAISGEESLGNIQYF; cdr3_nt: TGTGCCATCAGTGGAGAGGAGTCACTGGGGAACATTCAGTACTTC
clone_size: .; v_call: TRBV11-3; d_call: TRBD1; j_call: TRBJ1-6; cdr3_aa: CASSLNGQGYSPLHF; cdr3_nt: TGTGCCAGCAGCTTGAATGGACAGGGTTATTCACCCCTCCACTTT
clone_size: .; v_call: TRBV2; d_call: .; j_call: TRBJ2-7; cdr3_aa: CASNLNRADEQYF; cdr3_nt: TGTGCCAGCAATCTCAACAGGGCCGACGAGCAGTACTTC
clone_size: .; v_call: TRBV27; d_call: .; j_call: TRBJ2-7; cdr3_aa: CASSSLDVQHYEQYF; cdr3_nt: TGTGCCAGCAGTTCGTTGGACGTCCAACACTACGAGCAGTACTTC
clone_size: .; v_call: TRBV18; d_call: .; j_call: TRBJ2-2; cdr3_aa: CASSPLQSGELFF; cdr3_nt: TGTGCCAGCTCACCACTTCAGTCCGGGGAGCTGTTTTTT
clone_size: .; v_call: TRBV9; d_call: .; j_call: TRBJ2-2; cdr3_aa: CASSVILRGELFF; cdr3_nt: TGTGCCAGCAGCGTAATACTAAGGGGGGAGCTGTTTTTT
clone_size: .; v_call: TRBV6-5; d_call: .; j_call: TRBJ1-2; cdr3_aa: CASSYSGEGVGYTF; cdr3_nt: TGTGCCAGCAGTTACAGCGGGGAGGGGGTCGGCTACACCTTC
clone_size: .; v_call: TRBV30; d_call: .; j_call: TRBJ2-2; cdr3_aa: CASRKGPGELFF; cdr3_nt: TGTGCCTCCCGCAAAGGGCCCGGGGAGCTGTTTTTT
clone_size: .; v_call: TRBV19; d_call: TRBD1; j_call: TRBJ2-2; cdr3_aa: CASSTKTGALTGELFF; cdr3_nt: TGTGCCAGTAGTACAAAGACAGGGGCGCTCACCGGGGAGCTGTTTTTT
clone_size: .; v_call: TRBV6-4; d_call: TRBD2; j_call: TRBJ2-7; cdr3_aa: CASSKEREPSSYEQYF; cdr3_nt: TGTGCCAGCAGTAAGGAGCGGGAGCCCTCCTCCTACGAGCAGTACTTC
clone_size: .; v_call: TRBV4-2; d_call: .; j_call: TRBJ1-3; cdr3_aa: CASSQETGGNTIYF; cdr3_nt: TGTGCCAGCAGCCAAGAGACAGGAGGTAACACCATATATTTT
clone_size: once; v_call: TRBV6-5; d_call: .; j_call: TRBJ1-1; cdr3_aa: CASSYSAGNTEAFF; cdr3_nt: TGTGCCAGCAGTTACTCGGCAGGGAACACTGAAGCTTTCTTT
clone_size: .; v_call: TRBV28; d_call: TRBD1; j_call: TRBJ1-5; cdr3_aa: CASRTSGGENQPQHF; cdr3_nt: TGTGCCAGCAGGACATCAGGGGGTGAAAATCAGCCCCAGCATTTT
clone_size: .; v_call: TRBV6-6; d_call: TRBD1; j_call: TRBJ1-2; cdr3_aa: CASSSPGTGAYGYTF; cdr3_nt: TGTGCCAGCAGTAGTCCCGGGACAGGGGCCTATGGCTACACCTTC
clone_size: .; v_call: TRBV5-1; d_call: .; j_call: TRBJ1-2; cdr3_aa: CASSLTGTSFGNYGYTF; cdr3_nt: TGCGCCAGCAGCTTGACAGGGACGTCATTTGGTAACTATGGCTACACCTTC
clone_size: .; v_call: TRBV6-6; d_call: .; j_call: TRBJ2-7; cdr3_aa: CASSPRDYEQYF; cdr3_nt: TGTGCCAGCAGTCCGAGGGACTACGAGCAGTACTTC
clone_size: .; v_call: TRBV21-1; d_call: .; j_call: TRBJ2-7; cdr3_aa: CASSPRGLAGSYEQYF; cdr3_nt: TGTGCCAGCAGCCCCCGAGGTCTAGCGGGGAGCTACGAGCAGTACTTC
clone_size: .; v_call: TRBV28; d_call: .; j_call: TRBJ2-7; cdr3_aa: CASSLQGRTYEQYF; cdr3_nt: TGTGCCAGCAGTTTACAGGGGCGTACCTACGAGCAGTACTTC
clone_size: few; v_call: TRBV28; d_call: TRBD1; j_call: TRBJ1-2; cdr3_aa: CASSRAGTGGWWGYTF; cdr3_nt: TGTGCCAGCAGCCGCGCGGGCACAGGGGGCTGGTGGGGCTACACCTTC
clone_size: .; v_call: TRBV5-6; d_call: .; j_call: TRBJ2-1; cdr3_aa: CASRPTGGANNEQFF; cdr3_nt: TGTGCCAGCAGACCCACGGGGGGCGCGAACAATGAGCAGTTCTTC
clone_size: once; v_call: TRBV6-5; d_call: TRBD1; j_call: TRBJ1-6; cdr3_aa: CASRQGAFNSPLHF; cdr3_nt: TGTGCCAGCCGGCAGGGGGCATTTAATTCACCCCTCCACTTT
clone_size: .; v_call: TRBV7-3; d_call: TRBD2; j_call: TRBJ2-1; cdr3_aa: CASSQTSASYNEQFF; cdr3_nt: TGTGCCAGCAGCCAAACTAGCGCCTCCTACAATGAGCAGTTCTTC
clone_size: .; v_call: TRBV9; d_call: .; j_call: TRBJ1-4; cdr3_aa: CASSQGPTNEKLFF; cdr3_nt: TGTGCCAGCAGCCAGGGGCCCACTAATGAAAAACTGTTTTTT
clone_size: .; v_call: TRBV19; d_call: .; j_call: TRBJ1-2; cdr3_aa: CASSGIRGTHNYGYTF; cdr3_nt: TGTGCCAGTAGTGGAATACGCGGGACACATAACTATGGCTACACCTTC
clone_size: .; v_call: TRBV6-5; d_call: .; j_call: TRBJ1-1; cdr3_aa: CASSPRSAVGAFF; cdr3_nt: TGTGCCAGCAGCCCGAGGAGCGCCGTTGGAGCTTTCTTT
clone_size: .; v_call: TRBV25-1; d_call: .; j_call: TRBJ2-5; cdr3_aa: CASSGFGAETQYF; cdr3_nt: TGTGCCAGCAGTGGCTTCGGGGCAGAGACCCAGTACTTC
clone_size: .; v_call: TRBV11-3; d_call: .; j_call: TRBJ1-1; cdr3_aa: CASSLVARTQGANTEAFF; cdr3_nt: TGTGCCAGCAGCTTAGTAGCCCGAACGCAGGGAGCGAACACTGAAGCTTTCTTT
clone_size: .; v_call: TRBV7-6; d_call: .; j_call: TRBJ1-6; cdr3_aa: CASSFGPLPGEFTLHF; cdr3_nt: TGTGCCAGCAGCTTCGGTCCCCTCCCCGGGGAATTCACCCTCCACTTT
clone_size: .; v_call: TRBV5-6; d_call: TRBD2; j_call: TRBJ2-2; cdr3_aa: CASSPGGGRARTGELFF; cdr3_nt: TGTGCCAGCAGCCCCGGTGGCGGGAGGGCCCGGACCGGGGAGCTGTTTTTT
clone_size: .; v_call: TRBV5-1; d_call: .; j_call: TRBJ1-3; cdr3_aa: CASSLVAGSGNTIYF; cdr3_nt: TGCGCCAGCAGCTTGGTGGCGGGCTCTGGAAACACCATATATTTT
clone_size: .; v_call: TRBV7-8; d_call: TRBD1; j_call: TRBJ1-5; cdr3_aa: CASSASGTGGFYSNQPQHF; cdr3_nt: TGTGCCAGCAGCGCCTCCGGGACAGGGGGCTTCTATAGCAATCAGCCCCAGCATTTT
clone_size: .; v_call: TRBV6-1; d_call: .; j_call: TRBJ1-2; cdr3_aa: CASSEVGYGYTF; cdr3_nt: TGTGCCAGCAGTGAAGTGGGCTATGGCTACACCTTC
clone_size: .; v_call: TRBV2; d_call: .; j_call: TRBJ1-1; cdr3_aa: CASRVQWNTEAFF; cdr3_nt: TGTGCCAGCAGGGTACAGTGGAACACTGAAGCTTTCTTT
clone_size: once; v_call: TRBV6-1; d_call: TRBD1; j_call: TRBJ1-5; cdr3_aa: CASTVGGGYQPQHF; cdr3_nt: TGTGCCAGCACGGTAGGGGGCGGCTATCAGCCCCAGCATTTT
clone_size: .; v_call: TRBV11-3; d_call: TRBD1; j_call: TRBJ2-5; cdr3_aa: CASSLADRGQYF; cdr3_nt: TGTGCCAGCAGCTTAGCGGACAGGGGGCAGTACTTC
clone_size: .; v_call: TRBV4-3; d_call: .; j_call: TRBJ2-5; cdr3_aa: CASSQESYRETQYF; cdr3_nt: TGCGCCAGCAGCCAAGAGAGTTATAGGGAGACCCAGTACTTC
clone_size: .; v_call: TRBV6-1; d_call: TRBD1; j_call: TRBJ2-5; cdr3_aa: CASSEGGGAETQYF; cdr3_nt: TGTGCCAGCAGTGAAGGAGGGGGCGCGGAGACCCAGTACTTC
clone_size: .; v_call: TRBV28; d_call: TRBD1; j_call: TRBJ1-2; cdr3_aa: CATWDRGRGGYTF; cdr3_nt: TGTGCCACCTGGGACAGGGGGCGCGGGGGCTACACCTTC
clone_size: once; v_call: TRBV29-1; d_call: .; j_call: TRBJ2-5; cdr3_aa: CSVDLRGLETQYF; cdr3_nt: TGCAGCGTTGACCTTAGAGGGTTAGAGACCCAGTACTTC
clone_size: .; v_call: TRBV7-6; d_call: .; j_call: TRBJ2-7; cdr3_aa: CASSPLSRGSGEQYF; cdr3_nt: TGTGCCAGCAGCCCCCTGAGCAGAGGGTCTGGTGAGCAGTACTTC
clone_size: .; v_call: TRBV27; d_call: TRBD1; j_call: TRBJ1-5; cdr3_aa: CASSSSGQGARFSNQPQHF; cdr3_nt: TGTGCCAGCAGTTCCTCGGGACAGGGGGCGCGGTTTAGCAATCAGCCCCAGCATTTT
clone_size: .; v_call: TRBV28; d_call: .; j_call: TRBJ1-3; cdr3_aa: CATRRDWSGNTIYF; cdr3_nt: TGTGCCACTAGAAGGGACTGGTCTGGAAACACCATATATTTT
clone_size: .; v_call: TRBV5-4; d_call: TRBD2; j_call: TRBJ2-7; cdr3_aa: CASSLEGGLAGFYEQYF; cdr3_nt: TGTGCCAGCAGCTTGGAGGGGGGACTAGCGGGATTCTACGAGCAGTACTTC
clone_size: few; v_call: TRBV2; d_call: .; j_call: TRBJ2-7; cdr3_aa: CASRHWTDYEQYF; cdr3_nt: TGTGCCAGCAGACACTGGACAGACTACGAGCAGTACTTC
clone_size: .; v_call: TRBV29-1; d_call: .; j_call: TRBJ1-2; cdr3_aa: CSVAEGYLDGYTF; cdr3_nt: TGCAGCGTTGCTGAGGGGTACTTAGATGGCTACACCTTC
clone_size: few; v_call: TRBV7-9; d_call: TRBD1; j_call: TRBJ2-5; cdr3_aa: CASSLLGQGRRQTQYF; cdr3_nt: TGTGCCAGCAGCTTATTGGGACAGGGGAGACGGCAGACCCAGTACTTC
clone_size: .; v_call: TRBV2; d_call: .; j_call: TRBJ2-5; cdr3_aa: CASSPGLTQKETQYF; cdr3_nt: TGTGCCAGCAGCCCGGGACTGACACAAAAAGAGACCCAGTACTTC
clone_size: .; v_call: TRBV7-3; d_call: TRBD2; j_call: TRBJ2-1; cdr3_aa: CASSLRLAGRNEQFF; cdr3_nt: TGTGCCAGCAGCTTAAGACTAGCGGGTAGGAATGAGCAGTTCTTC
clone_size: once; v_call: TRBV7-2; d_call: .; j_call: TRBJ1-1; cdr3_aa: CASSLEPVLTTAFF; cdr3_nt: TGTGCCAGCAGCTTAGAACCGGTCCTCACGACGGCTTTCTTT
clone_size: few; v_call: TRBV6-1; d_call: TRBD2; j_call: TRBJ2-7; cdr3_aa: CASKTSGRGEQYF; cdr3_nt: TGTGCCAGCAAAACTAGCGGGAGAGGCGAGCAGTACTTC